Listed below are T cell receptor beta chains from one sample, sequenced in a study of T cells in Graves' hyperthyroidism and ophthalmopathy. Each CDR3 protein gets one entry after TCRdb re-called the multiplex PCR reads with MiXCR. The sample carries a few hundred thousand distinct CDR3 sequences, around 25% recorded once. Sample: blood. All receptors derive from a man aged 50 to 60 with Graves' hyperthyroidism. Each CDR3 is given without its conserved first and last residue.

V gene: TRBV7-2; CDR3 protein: ASSLVGSREQY
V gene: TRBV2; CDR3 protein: ASSDPGVGQTQY
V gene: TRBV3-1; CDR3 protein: ASGHRQGFRAF
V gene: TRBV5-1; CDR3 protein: ASSLSGTGNQETQY
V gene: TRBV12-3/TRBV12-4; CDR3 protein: ASSFDAPYNEQF
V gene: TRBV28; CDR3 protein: ASSLGWGGAPVETQY
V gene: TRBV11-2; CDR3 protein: ASSLMSSGSSYEQY
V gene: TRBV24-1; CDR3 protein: GSSARLAGGTDTQY
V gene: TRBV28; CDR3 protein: ASSFNPSEQF
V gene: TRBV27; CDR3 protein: ASSLGGRATEAF
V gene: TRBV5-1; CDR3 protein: ASSLSSVYEQF
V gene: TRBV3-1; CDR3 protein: ASRAGWGDYNEQF
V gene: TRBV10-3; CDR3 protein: AISLAGTATHNEQF
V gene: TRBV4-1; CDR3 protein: ASGLDLYNEQF
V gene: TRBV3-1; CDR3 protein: ASSQGPGQGNTIY
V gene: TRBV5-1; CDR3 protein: ASSFTSGDYNEQF
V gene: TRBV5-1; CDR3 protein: ASSLGTGDYNEQF
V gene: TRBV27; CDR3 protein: ASSGTGFSEQY
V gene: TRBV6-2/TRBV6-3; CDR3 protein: ASSYSLTGELF
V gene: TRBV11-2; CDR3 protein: ASSLVSGAETQY
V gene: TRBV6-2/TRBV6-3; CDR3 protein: ASRSPGGYEQF
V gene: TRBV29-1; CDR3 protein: SALAAEETQY
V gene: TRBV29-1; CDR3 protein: SVGGLAGLNEQF
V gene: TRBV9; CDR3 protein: ASSVSGSGNEQY
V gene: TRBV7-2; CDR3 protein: ASSRSGPYEQY
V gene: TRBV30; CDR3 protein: AWSVSTSGRETQY
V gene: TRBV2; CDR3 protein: AGRWDDLVYNEQF
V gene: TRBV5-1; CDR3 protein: ASSLRAAGASDTQY
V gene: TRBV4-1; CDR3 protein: ASSQVGQLQETQY
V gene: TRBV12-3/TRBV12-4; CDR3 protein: ASSGTGRGETQY
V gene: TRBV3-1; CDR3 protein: ASSHASVETQY
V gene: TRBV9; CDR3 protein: ASSVEAGSYNEQF
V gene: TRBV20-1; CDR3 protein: SASPDREKLF
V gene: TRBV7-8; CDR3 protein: ASSQIYSEQF
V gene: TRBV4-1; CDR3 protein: ASSQDLSGGLETQY
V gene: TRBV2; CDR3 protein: ASSEARSQETQY
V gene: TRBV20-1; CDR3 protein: SARDAGRVEVETQY
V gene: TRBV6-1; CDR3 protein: ASSRVLAVTGNTDTQY
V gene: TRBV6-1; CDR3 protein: ASSSQTGFAQY
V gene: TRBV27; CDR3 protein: ASSFLGDWGTEAF
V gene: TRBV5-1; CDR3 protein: ASSSQTSGIISYEQY
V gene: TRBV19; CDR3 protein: ASGNQPQH
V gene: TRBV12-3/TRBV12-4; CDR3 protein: ASRRGGAFTQY
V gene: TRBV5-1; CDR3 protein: ASSLRSGKADTQY
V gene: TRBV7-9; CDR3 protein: ASSLLGTSRYNEQF
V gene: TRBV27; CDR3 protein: ASSFTGDQETQY
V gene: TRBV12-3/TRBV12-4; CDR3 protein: ASRDGRVEKLF